This T cell receptor (beta chain) was captured in a study of T cell repertoires in cytomegalovirus infection. Study-level background: Signatures in public TCR beta sequences pointed to both CMV infection and matching HLA type.

This clonotype was picked up a small number of times. Its antigen remains unknown. From the reads, TCRdb called clonotypes with MiXCR, one entry per CDR3 protein. The data show roughly 130,000 distinct CDR3 sequences, about 24% seen once. This CDR3 region has 16 residues. V lost 6 bases to trimming and J lost 2 bases; unmatched junction nucleotides: 8. CDR1 SGHNT and CDR2 YYREEE come from the germline V gene (reference sequence). The chain uses TRBV5-4 and TRBJ2-3; 11 nucleotides match TRBD2. Input material: PBMCs, sequenced either directly or after in vitro stimulation (not recorded which). The source is a human donor in good health (CMV status not recorded). Some clones in this sample may be carry-over from other donors' samples. The CDR3 is CASTQGLAEYTDTQYF. The DNA for the CDR3 is TGTGCCAGCACGCAGGGACTAGCGGAATACACAGATACGCAGTATTTT.